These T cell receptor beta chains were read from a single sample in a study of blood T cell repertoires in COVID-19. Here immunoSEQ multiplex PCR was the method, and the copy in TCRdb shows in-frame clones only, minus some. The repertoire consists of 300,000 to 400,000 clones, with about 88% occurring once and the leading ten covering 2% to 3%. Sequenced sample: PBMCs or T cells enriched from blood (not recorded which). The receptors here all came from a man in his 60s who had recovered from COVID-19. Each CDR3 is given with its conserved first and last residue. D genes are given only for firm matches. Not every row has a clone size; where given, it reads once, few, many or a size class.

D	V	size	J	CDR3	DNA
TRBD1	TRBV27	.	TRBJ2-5	CASRRQGAETQYF	TGTGCCAGCAGACGACAGGGGGCGGAGACCCAGTACTTC
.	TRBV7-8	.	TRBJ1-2	CASSLGTVTSNYGYTF	TGTGCCAGCAGCTTAGGAACGGTCACCTCGAACTATGGCTACACCTTC
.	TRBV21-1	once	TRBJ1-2	CASSHHRVDGYTF	TGTGCCAGCAGTCACCACAGGGTAGATGGCTACACCTTC
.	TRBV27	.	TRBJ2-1	CASSWTFGNEQFF	TGTGCCAGCAGTTGGACATTCGGGAATGAGCAGTTCTTC
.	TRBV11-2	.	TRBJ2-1	CASSLRGRSLSDEQFF	TGTGCCAGCAGCTTAAGAGGCAGATCCTTGAGCGATGAGCAGTTCTTC
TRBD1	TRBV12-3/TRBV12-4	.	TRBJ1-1	CASSFTGGTEAFF	TGTGCCAGCAGTTTTACAGGGGGGACTGAAGCTTTCTTT
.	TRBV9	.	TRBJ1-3	CASSPTGPSSGNTIYF	TGTGCCAGCAGCCCTACAGGACCTAGCTCTGGAAACACCATATATTTT
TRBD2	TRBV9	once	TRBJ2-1	CASSGTSGHNEQFF	TGTGCCAGCAGCGGGACTAGCGGCCACAATGAGCAGTTCTTC
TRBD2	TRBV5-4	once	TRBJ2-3	CASSFRGGWTDTQYF	TGTGCCAGCAGCTTCCGGGGGGGCTGGACAGATACGCAGTATTTT
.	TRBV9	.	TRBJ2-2	CASSAQGYTGELFF	TGTGCCAGCAGCGCTCAGGGTTACACCGGGGAGCTGTTTTTT
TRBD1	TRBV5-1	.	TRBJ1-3	CASSFEGAGGNTIYF	TGCGCCAGCAGCTTCGAGGGGGCAGGAGGAAACACCATATATTTT
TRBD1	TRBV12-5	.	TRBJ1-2	CASSLEGALGYTF	TGTGCTAGTTCCTTAGAGGGGGCGCTTGGCTACACCTTC
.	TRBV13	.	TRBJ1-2	CASSAGPTEYYGYTF	TGTGCCAGCAGCGCTGGGCCGACGGAATACTATGGCTACACCTTC
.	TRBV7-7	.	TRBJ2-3	CASSLGARTDTQYF	TGTGCTAGCAGCTTAGGAGCGAGGACAGATACGCAGTATTTT
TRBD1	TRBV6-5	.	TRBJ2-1	CASSLTGQGANEQFF	TGTGCCAGCAGTCTAACGGGACAGGGTGCTAATGAGCAGTTCTTC
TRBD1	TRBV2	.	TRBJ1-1	CASSEGDRMNTEAFF	TGTGCCAGCAGTGAAGGGGACAGAATGAACACTGAAGCTTTCTTT
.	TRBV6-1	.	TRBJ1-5	CASSEYPRVHGQPQHF	TGTGCCAGCAGTGAATACCCCAGGGTCCATGGGCAGCCCCAGCATTTT
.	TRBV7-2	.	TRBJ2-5	CASSWGGSGETQYF	TGTGCCAGCAGCTGGGGGGGCTCCGGAGAGACCCAGTACTTC
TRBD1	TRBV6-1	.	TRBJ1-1	CASSEAGTGAWEAFF	TGTGCCAGCAGTGAAGCCGGGACAGGGGCTTGGGAAGCTTTCTTT
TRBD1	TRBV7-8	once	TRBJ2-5	CASSSSTGVETQYF	TGTGCCAGCAGCTCCTCGACAGGGGTGGAGACCCAGTACTTC
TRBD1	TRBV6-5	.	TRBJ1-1	CASIRGQGRTEAFF	TGTGCCAGCATAAGAGGACAGGGGCGGACTGAAGCTTTCTTT
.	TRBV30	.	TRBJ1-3	CAWSRGGSGNTIYF	TGTGCCTGGAGCAGGGGTGGATCTGGAAACACCATATATTTT
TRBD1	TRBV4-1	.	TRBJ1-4	CASSQGDSNEKLFF	TGCGCCAGCAGCCAAGGGGACAGTAATGAAAAACTGTTTTTT
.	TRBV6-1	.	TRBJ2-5	CASSEDSGETQYF	TGTGCCAGCAGTGAAGATTCCGGAGAGACCCAGTACTTC
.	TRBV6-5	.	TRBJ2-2	CASSYSMYRGTGELFF	TGTGCCAGCAGTTACTCGATGTATAGGGGCACCGGGGAGCTGTTTTTT
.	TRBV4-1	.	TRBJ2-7	CASSQGAVGLEEQYF	TGCGCCAGCAGCCAAGGGGCAGTAGGCCTGGAAGAGCAGTACTTC
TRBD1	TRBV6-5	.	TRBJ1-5	CASSYGRGSNQPQHF	TGTGCCAGCAGTTACGGCAGGGGGAGCAATCAGCCCCAGCATTTT
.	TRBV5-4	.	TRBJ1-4	CASRRDGNNEKLFF	TGTGCCAGCAGGCGGGACGGAAATAATGAAAAACTGTTTTTT
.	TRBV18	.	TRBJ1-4	CASSPPGSGSGEKLFF	TGTGCCAGCTCACCACCGGGGAGTGGATCGGGTGAAAAACTGTTTTTT
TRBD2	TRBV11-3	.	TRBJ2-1	CASSTAGGASGRFSYNEQFF	TGTGCCAGCAGCACAGCGGGGGGGGCTAGCGGGAGATTTTCGTACAATGAGCAGTTCTTC
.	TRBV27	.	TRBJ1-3	CASSLEGSPGNTIYF	TGTGCCAGCAGTTTGGAGGGATCACCCGGAAACACCATATATTTT
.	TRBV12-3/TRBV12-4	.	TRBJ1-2	CASSARAGGYTF	TGTGCCAGCAGTGCCAGGGCGGGGGGCTACACCTTC
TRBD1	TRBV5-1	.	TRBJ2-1	CASSFRTGVEDEQFF	TGCGCCAGCAGCTTCAGGACAGGGGTTGAGGATGAGCAGTTCTTC
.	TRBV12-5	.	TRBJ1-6	CASANGGGNSPLHF	TGTGCTAGTGCCAATGGGGGGGGAAATTCACCCCTCCACTTT
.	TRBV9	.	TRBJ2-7	CASSQGQPYEQYF	TGTGCCAGCAGCCAAGGACAGCCCTACGAGCAGTACTTC
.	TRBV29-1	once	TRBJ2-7	CSVGESSYEQYF	TGCAGCGTCGGTGAAAGCTCCTACGAGCAGTACTTC
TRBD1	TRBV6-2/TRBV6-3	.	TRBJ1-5	CASSLAGTGNQPQHF	TGTGCCAGCAGCCTAGCCGGGACAGGCAATCAGCCCCAGCATTTT